This record concerns one T cell receptor (beta chain) sequence. The antigen is undetermined. The record originates from a study of T cell responses to AZD1222 COVID-19 vaccine. Study-level points and caveats: There were vaccine-associated CD4 TCRs across spike, dominant at 160-218 and 743-854.

Sequencing was performed with immunoSEQ multiplex PCR; in TCRdb, only in-frame clones are kept and a portion is missing. The sample records about 160,000 clones, more than 75% being singletons. This CDR3 is built from 13 residues. V lost 8 bases, J lost 0 bases, and 8 bases lay in between. Germline lookup yields CDR1 MNHNY and CDR2 SVGAGI (reference sequence). The clonotype comes from an adult who received the AZD1222 COVID-19 vaccine. The specimen comprised peripheral blood, sampled 28 days after the second AZD1222 dose. The chain has TRBV6-6 and TRBJ1-3; no definite D call. CDR3 bases: TGTGCCAGCTTCGAGGGCTCTGGAAACACCATATATTTT. It encodes CASFEGSGNTIYF.